A selection of T cell receptor beta chains follows, all from one sample in a study of blood T cell repertoires in COVID-19. The protocol was immunoSEQ multiplex PCR, while the TCRdb copy is restricted to in-frame clones and leaves out a portion. Altogether around 200,000 clones are present, about 86% being singletons, with the ten largest covering roughly 2.9%. Sequenced material: peripheral blood. The receptor set was obtained from a man aged 50-60 years with active or convalescent COVID-19. Both conserved end residues are part of each CDR3.

>TRBV27|TRBJ1-1
CASSPRGKNTEAFF
>TRBV24-1|TRBJ2-7
CATNAGGNSYEQYF
>TRBV24-1|TRBJ1-5
CATSETGTGYNQPQHF
>TRBV14|TRBJ2-1
CASSQLVGTYNEQFF
>TRBV27|TRBJ1-5
CASRGGDGNQPQHF
>TRBV30|TRBJ1-6
CAWRIPDRENSPLHF
>TRBV5-8|TRBJ1-1
CASRYGQGNTEAFF
>TRBV18|TRBJ2-7
CASSNRGPNEQYF
>TRBV20-1|TRBJ1-2
CSASVSPDRWADYTF
>TRBV4-1|TRBJ1-2
CASSQGFGGIYGYTF
>TRBV18|TRBJ1-1
CASSPPGSLNTEAFF
>TRBV11-3|TRBJ1-2
CASSLDPTGNGYTF
>TRBV9|TRBJ2-3
CASSVAGITDTQYF
>TRBV13|TRBJ2-1
CASSSLGQARFSREQFF
>TRBV7-3|TRBJ2-7
CASSLRQGAPYEQYF
>TRBV30|TRBJ1-3
CAWSGSIQISGNTIYF
>TRBV29-1|TRBJ1-1
CSVDIEAFF
>TRBV3-1/TRBV3-2|TRBJ1-6
CASSRGGQGRSPLHF
>TRBV6-5|TRBJ2-5
CASRLTGRAQETQYF
>TRBV10-3|TRBJ2-3
CAISESFTTAPSTDTQYF
>TRBV9|TRBJ2-7
CASSAFSGESYEQYF
>TRBV27|TRBJ1-6
CASRDLQGTYNSPLHF
>TRBV12-3/TRBV12-4|TRBJ2-2
CASRLLVSGELFF
>TRBV3-1/TRBV3-2|TRBJ1-2
CASSQDHSGSGTGGGGYGYTF
>TRBV10-3|TRBJ1-4
CAIGGGEKLFF
>TRBV6-6|TRBJ1-5
CASSRGQGPFNQPQHF
>TRBV28|TRBJ2-5
CASSSRDGGKETQYF
>TRBV5-1|TRBJ1-2
CASSLGGGGPYGYTF
>TRBV18|TRBJ2-7
CASSPPLRREVNEQYF
>TRBV5-4|TRBJ1-1
CASSWQGTDEAFF
>TRBV5-1|TRBJ1-1
CASSLPQGEWGEAFF
>TRBV19|TRBJ1-1
CASSMGSSLNTEAFF
>TRBV15|TRBJ1-1
CATSRGWGQGRDTEAFF
>TRBV6-5|TRBJ1-5
CASRAREAGNQPQHF
>TRBV5-1|TRBJ2-7
CASSLAGGMEQYF
>TRBV27|TRBJ1-1
CASSLRAWNTEAFF
>TRBV5-1|TRBJ1-2
CASSRQDANYGYTF
>TRBV18|TRBJ1-3
CASSLGNPINSGNTIYF
>TRBV24-1|TRBJ2-1
CATNSGGVYEQFF
>TRBV29-1|TRBJ2-3
CSVPLAGGRDTQYF
>TRBV30|TRBJ1-1
CAWSPDFNTEAFF